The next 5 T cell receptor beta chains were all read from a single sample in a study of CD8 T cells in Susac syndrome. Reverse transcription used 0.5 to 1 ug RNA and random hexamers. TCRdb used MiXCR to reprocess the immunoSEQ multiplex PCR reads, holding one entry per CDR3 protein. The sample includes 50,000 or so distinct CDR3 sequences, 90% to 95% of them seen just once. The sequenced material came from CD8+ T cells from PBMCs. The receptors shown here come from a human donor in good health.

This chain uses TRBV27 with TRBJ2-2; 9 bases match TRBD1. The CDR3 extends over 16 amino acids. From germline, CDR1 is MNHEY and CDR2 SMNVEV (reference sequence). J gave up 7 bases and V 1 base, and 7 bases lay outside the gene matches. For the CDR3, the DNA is TGTGCCAGCAGTTTATACGGGACAGGGCCTGGCGGGGAGCTGTTTTTT. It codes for CASSLYGTGPGGELFF.

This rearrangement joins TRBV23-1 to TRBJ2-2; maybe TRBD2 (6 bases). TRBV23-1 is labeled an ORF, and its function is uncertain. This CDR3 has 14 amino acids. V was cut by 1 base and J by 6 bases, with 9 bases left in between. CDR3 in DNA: TGCGCCAGCAGTCAATTTCTAGCGTCCGGGGAGCTGTTTTTT. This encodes CASSQFLASGELFF.

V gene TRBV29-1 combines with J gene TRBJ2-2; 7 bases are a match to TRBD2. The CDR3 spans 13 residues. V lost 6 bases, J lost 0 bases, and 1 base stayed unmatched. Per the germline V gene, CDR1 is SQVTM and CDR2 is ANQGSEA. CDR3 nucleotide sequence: TGCAGCGTCGGACTAGCGAACACCGGGGAGCTGTTTTTT. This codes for CSVGLANTGELFF.

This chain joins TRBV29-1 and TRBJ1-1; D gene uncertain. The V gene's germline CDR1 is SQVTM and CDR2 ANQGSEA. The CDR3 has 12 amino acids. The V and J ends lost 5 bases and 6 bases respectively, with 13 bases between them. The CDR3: CSVLNRGSEAFF. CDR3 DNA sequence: TGCAGCGTTCTAAACCGGGGATCTGAAGCTTTCTTT.

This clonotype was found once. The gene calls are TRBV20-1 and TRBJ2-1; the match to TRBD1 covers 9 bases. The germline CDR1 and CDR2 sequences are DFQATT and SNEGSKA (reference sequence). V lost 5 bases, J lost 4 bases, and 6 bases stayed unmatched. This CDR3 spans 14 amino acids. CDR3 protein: CSAVDRGLYNEQFF. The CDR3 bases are TGCAGTGCTGTGGACAGGGGATTGTACAATGAGCAGTTCTTC.